This T cell receptor (beta chain) appears in the sequencing data of a study of OX40 agonist ivuxolimab in advanced cancers. Study-wide points: The average count of expanded clones was higher among CD8+ T cells than among CD4+. Low levels of normalized T-cell clonal expansion also appeared in some nonresponders. Expanded peripheral T-cell antigen specificity went undetermined.

At baseline, cycle 4 day 1, and cycle 7 day 1, blood was sampled. Worth noting for this clone: The antigen is undetermined.

The V gene lost 0 bases and the J gene lost 6 bases, with 12 bases spanning the gap. The CDR3 contains 15 residues. Germline V CDR1 and CDR2: MGHRA, YSYEKL. TCRdb keeps only in-frame clones here, not all; method: immunoSEQ multiplex PCR. The sample includes fewer than 30,000 clones, around 86% of them seen just once. The origin of this receptor is an adult with an advanced solid tumor such as melanoma, head and neck, liver or kidney cancer. This chain links TRBV4-1 with TRBJ2-1; D unclear. Sequences were derived from CD4+ or CD8+ T cells sorted from blood, sampled in a trial of the OX40 agonist ivuxolimab. The CDR3 DNA reads TGCGCCAGCAGCCAAGATGACGGGTCGGGCAATGAGCAGTTCTTC. Amino acids: CASSQDDGSGNEQFF.